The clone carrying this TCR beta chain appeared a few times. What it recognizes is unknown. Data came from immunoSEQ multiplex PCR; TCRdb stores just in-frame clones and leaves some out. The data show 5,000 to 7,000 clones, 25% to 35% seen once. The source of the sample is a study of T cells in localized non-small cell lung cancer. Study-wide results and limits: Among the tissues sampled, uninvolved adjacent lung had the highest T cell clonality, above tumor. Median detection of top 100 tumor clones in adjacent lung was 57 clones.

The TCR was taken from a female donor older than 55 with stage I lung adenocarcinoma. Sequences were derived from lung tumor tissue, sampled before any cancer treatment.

The CDR3 nucleotides are TGTGCCAGCAGTCACCCGACAGGGCAGAACACTGAAGCTTTCTTT. Its translation is CASSHPTGQNTEAFF. V and J are TRBV6-8 and TRBJ1-1, with 7 bases matching TRBD1. Germline lookup yields CDR1 MNHGY and CDR2 SAAAGT. Trimming took 5 bases from V and 1 from J; bases not matched to a gene: 7. The CDR3 has 15 residues.